Reported below is one T cell receptor beta chain. The antigen is not known. The record originates from a study of PD-L1 blockade in urothelial cancer. Study findings and constraints: For durable-benefit patients, tumor-associated blood clones expanded more at 3 weeks.

There are 14 residues in the CDR3. The V gene lost 5 bases and the J gene lost 1 base, with 11 bases spanning the gap. The germline gives CDR1 SGHTA, CDR2 FQGNSA. The table came from immunoSEQ multiplex PCR; TCRdb's copy has only in-frame clones and leaves some out. The repertoire consists of more than 45,000 clones, with about 72% occurring once and the leading ten covering approximately 3.3%. The sequencing here drew on PBMCs, taken around atezolizumab (anti-PD-L1) treatment. This sequence joins TRBV7-2 and TRBJ1-1; no firm D call. This TCR came from a man in his 70s with urothelial cancer. CDR3 DNA sequence: TGTGCCAGCAGCCGTAATGCAGGGAACACTGAAGCTTTCTTT. The encoded protein is CASSRNAGNTEAFF.